The 7 T cell receptor beta chains in this list originate from one sample, sequenced in a study of blood T cells in healthy people across ages. The authors ran a second PCR of roughly 6 to 11 cycles using a sample-barcoded 5' primer and a J-beta primer mix. TCRdb processed the 5' RACE reads anew with MiXCR; each CDR3 protein has one entry. Here the sample spans approximately 800,000 distinct CDR3 sequences, around 24% being singletons. These data are also associated with another study on T cells of mothers and their children.

The sequencing sample was made of blood. The receptors derive from a boy younger than 18 in good health.

This clonotype was observed a few times. The chain has TRBV14 and TRBJ2-3, with unresolved D. The ends were cut back, 6 bases at V and 1 base at J, with 11 bases in the middle. The CDR3 loop spans 14 amino acids. Looked up from germline, CDR1 is SGHDN and CDR2 is FVKESK. The CDR3: CASRPTGGTDTQYF. Here the CDR3 DNA reads TGTGCCAGCAGGCCCACTGGGGGCACAGATACGCAGTATTTT.

A few counts support this clonotype. The chain has TRBV10-2 and TRBJ2-1, with D possibly called TRBD1 or TRBD2 (6 bases each). Trimming pared 2 bases from V and 5 bases from J, leaving 10 bases between. This CDR3 comprises 14 residues. Germline assignment: CDR1 WSHSY and CDR2 SAAADI. The CDR3 loop reads CASSELGGHNEQFF. The CDR3 region has the DNA TGCGCCAGCAGTGAGCTAGGGGGGCACAATGAGCAGTTCTTC.

This clonotype appeared many times. V and J are TRBV18 and TRBJ2-5, with TRBD2 as a possible D gene (5 bases). The CDR3 length is 15 residues. The germline V gene has CDR1 KGHSH and CDR2 LQKENI. V lost 3 bases to trimming and J lost 4 bases, with 15 bases between them. The DNA for the CDR3 is TGTGCCAGCTCACCTAGGACGGGTGCGGGAGAGACCCAGTACTTC. It specifies CASSPRTGAGETQYF. Combining the CDR3 with reference TRBV18 and TRBJ2-5 gives the whole variable domain NAGVMQNPRHLVRRRGQEARLRCSPMKGHSHVYWYRQLPEEGLKFMVYLQKENIIDESGMPKERFSAEFPKEGPSILRIQQVVRGDSAAYFCASSPRTGAGETQYFGPGTRLLVL.

V usage is TRBV4-1 and J usage is TRBJ2-2, with a weak D call TRBD2 (6 bases). CDR3 length: 18 residues. Germline V CDR1 and CDR2: MGHRA, YSYEKL. Trimming stripped 0 bases from V and 4 bases from J, with 18 bases between. CDR3 coding DNA: TGCGCCAGCAGCCAAGATGGAGGAGGGAGCCTGCGCACCGGGGAGCTGTTTTTT. This codes for CASSQDGGGSLRTGELFF.

For this clonotype: A read error is possible here, since a much larger clone lies one base away. The chain uses TRBV5-4 and TRBJ2-5; D is possibly TRBD2 (6 bases). This CDR3 region has 13 residues. CDR1 SGHNT and CDR2 YYREEE come from the germline V gene (reference sequence). Here the CDR3 DNA reads TGTGACAGCAGCTACGGGACTGAGGAGACCCAGTACTTC. Translated, it gives CDSSYGTEETQYF. Looking up the rest from reference TRBV5-4 and TRBJ2-5 gives the full variable domain: ETGVTQSPTHLIKTRGQQVTLRCSSQSGHNTVSWYQQALGQGPQFIFQYYREEENGRGNFPPRFSGLQFPNYSSELNVNALELDDSALYLCDSSYGTEETQYFGPGTRLLVL.

V is TRBV5-1 and J is TRBJ1-6; D is perhaps TRBD1 (5 bases). V was shortened by 5 bases and J by 10 bases, with 19 bases between the two germline ends. The CDR3 length is 15 residues. Looked up from germline, CDR1 is SGHRS and CDR2 is YFSETQ. CDR3 region: CASSFDSLWDSPLHF. In DNA form, the CDR3 reads TGCGCCAGCAGTTTCGACAGCCTATGGGACTCACCCCTCCACTTT.

The V and J genes are TRBV15 and TRBJ2-3; no clear D. Germline CDR1 is LNHNV and CDR2 is YYDKDF (reference sequence). V was clipped by 4 bases and J by 2 bases, with 19 bases between them. CDR3 length: 17 amino acids. DNA for the CDR3: TGTGCCACCAGCACCGATCCAGGCCCAGGAACCACAGATACGCAGTATTTT. It translates to CATSTDPGPGTTDTQYF.